This T cell receptor (beta chain) was profiled in a study of T cell changes during pregnancy in multiple sclerosis. The CDR3 runs 13 residues. CDR1 is SNHLY, CDR2 FYNNEI, per germline. V lost 7 bases to trimming and J lost 15 bases, with 22 bases between them. The repertoire was sequenced with immunoSEQ multiplex PCR; TCRdb's copy has only in-frame clones and lacks some. The data show about 100,000 clones, roughly nine tenths seen once. This receptor was obtained from a female donor with multiple sclerosis, enrolled in a pregnancy study. Sample: peripheral blood, taken in the second trimester of pregnancy. The rearrangement uses TRBV2 and TRBJ2-1; possibly TRBD2 for D (6 bases). This chain's CDR3 is CASKSDRSGRGFF. The CDR3 nucleotides read TGTGCCAGCAAGTCCGACCGCTCCGGGAGAGGGTTCTTC.